This TCR beta chain derives from a study of blood T cells in healthy people across ages. Combining a sample-barcoded 5' primer with a J-beta primer mix, a second PCR ran for 7 to 11 cycles. TCRdb used MiXCR to reprocess the 5' RACE reads, holding one entry per CDR3 protein. Seen here are about 1.5 million distinct CDR3 sequences, roughly two fifths observed once, and the top ten hold approximately 4.1%. The V gene's germline CDR1 is MGHRA and CDR2 YSYEKL. This CDR3 comprises 18 residues. Peripheral blood, roughly 9.3 milliliters per donor, was collected. Study results and caveats: Roughly linear age-related decline in beta diversity appeared, significant by age 40. Nothing was known about donor CMV status, and this possibly confounded expanded clonotype changes. The study found more naive CD4+ cells and higher diversity in long-lived than aged donors.

A remark on this clonotype: As yet, its antigen is unknown.

V and J are TRBV4-1 and TRBJ2-1; 7 nucleotides line up with TRBD1. The J call may be incorrect, as the DNA end agrees better with TRBJ2-7. The sample consisted of blood. The receptor was isolated from a woman under 30 in good health. In DNA, the CDR3 is TGCGCCAGCAGCCCGACCGGGGACAGCTCGACCGGATACAATGAGCAGTACTTC. Encoded protein: CASSPTGDSSTGYNEQYF.